The text below deals with one T cell receptor (beta chain). Alongside a J-beta primer mix, a sample-barcoded 5' primer served in a second PCR lasting about 7 to 12 cycles. Every cDNA was tagged by a template-switch adaptor with 12 random nucleotides. TCRdb re-analysed the 5' RACE reads in MiXCR, keeping a single row per CDR3 protein. The repertoire includes under 850,000 distinct CDR3 sequences, about 37% of them detected once, and 13% sits in the top ten. The data are from a study of blood T cells in healthy people across ages. The CDR3 is 17 residues long. V shed 2 bases and J 1 base; nucleotides not matched to a gene: 8.

The sample consisted of blood. The chain recombines TRBV12-3 or TRBV12-4 with TRBJ2-3; 8 bases align to TRBD2. The TCR originated in a man between 18 and 35 years old in good health. The CDR3, as DNA: TGTGCCAGCAGTTTACAAAGCGGGGGCACCCGCACAGATACGCAGTATTTT. Translating gives CASSLQSGGTRTDTQYF.